The present entry profiles one T cell receptor beta chain with its context. This entry comes from a study of blood T cell repertoires in COVID-19. In the study overall: Whether acute or convalescent, the COVID-19 samples came from the United States, Italy and Spain. PBMCs, B-cell-depleted T cells, or T cells provided the cDNA or gDNA that made up the material.

The ends were cut back, 0 bases at V and 7 bases at J, with 19 bases in the middle. The CDR3 has 16 residues. From germline, CDR1 is WNHNN and CDR2 SYGVQD (reference sequence). Authors' methods: Cell counts per sample came from amplifying reference gene primers. Some clones are missing from TCRdb's copy, which holds only in-frame ones; the method was immunoSEQ multiplex PCR. V and J calls and clone size are copied from that table; D and trimming were computed from the DNA. The repertoire consists of about 39,000 clones, with 79% occurring once and the leading ten covering approximately 20%. The sequence came from a man in his sixties or seventies with acute or convalescent COVID-19. The sequenced sample was peripheral blood. The genes are TRBV10-1 and TRBJ2-7; D possibly corresponds to TRBD1 (5 bases). CDR3 sequence reads: CASSESNRFRVCEQYF. CDR3 DNA sequence: TGCGCCAGCAGTGAGTCCAATCGTTTCAGGGTTTGTGAGCAGTACTTC.